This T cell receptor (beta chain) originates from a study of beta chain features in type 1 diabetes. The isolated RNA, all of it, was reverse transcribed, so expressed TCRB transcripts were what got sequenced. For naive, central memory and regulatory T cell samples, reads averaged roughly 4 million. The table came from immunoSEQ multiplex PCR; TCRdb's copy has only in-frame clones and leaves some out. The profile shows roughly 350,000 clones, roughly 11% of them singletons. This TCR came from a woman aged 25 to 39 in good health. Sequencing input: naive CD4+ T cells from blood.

CDR3 DNA sequence: TGTGCCAGTAGTGGTACAGGGTCAAGGGAGACCCAGTACTTC. As protein: CASSGTGSRETQYF. V is TRBV19 and J is TRBJ2-5; a possible D gene is TRBD1 (6 bases). V lost 5 bases, J lost 5 bases, and 15 bases lay in between. The CDR3 contains 14 residues. Per the germline V gene, CDR1 is LNHDA and CDR2 is SQIVND (reference sequence).